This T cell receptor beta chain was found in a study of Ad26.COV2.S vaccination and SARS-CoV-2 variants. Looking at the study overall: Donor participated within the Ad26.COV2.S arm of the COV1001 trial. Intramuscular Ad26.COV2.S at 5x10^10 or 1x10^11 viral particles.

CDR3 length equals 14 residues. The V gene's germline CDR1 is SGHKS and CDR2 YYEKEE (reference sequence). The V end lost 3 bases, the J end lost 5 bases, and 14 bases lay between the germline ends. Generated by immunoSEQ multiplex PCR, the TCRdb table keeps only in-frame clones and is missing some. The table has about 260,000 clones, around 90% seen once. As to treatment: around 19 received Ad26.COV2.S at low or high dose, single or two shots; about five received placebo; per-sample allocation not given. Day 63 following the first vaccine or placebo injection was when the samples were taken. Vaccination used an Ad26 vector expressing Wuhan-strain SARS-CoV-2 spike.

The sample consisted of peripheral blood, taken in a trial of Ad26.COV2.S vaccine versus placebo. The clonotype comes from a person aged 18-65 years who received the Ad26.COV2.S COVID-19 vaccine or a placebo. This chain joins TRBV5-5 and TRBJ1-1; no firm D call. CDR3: CASSWAPEGTEAFF. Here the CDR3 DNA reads TGTGCCAGCAGCTGGGCCCCCGAGGGTACTGAAGCTTTCTTT.